This TCR beta chain is from a study of cytomegalovirus exposure and HLA in healthy donors. For this clone: Antigen unknown.

The donors gave bone marrow, and they were healthy. General study points: For cytomegalovirus status, the classifier reportedly gave diagnoses with high specificity and sensitivity. Reports indicate that TCR beta sequences accurately predicted the HLA-A and HLA-B alleles of most subjects.

Germline trimming cut 3 bases from V and 0 bases from J; bases unmatched to any gene: 4. Germline V gene data show CDR1 as MNHNS and CDR2 as SASEGT. The CDR3 spans 16 residues. PCR involved 60 Vbeta and 13 Jbeta primers. Repertoires were generated with immunoSEQ multiplex PCR, while TCRdb's copy carries only in-frame clones and drops some. The sample has under 170,000 clones, less than 85% seen once. The sequencing input was PBMCs. The clonotype was recovered from a man aged 45-60 years in good health and CMV-seropositive. The rearrangement uses TRBV6-1 and TRBJ1-4; TRBD1 aligns across 7 bases. This CDR3 reads CASSEVGTATNEKLFF. The CDR3 bases are TGTGCCAGCAGTGAGGTCGGGACAGCAACTAATGAAAAACTGTTTTTT.